This TCR beta chain is from a study of regulatory T cells in long-lasting Graves disease. CDR3 regions were amplified by Arm-PCR using iRepertoire HTBI primers to build TCR beta libraries. TCRdb recomputed calls from the multiplex PCR reads with MiXCR, one row per CDR3 protein. The sample has about 470,000 distinct CDR3 sequences, under 15% seen once. The time point: newly diagnosed GD, antithyroid drugs for less than 3 months. RNA isolated from PBMCs was used to make the TCR library. This clonotype was counted a few times. The CDR3 consists of 15 residues. Germline CDR1 and CDR2: SNHLY and FYNNEI. V shed 1 base and J shed 7 bases, with 14 bases lying between them. The same sample was also used in a study of T cells in Graves' hyperthyroidism and ophthalmopathy. As that report states: From stable hyperthyroidism, ophthalmopathy was set apart by a 13 V-J model.

This chain connects TRBV2 to TRBJ1-5; D perhaps matches TRBD1 (5 bases). This sample comprised peripheral blood mononuclear cells (PBMCs), obtained at new diagnosis, from a patient treated with antithyroid drugs. The TCR sequence derives from a woman in her 30s with Graves disease. CDR3 sequence reads: CASSEGGQTGQPQHF. CDR3 in DNA: TGTGCCAGCAGTGAAGGGGGCCAGACGGGGCAGCCCCAGCATTTT.